This TCR beta chain was sequenced in a study of blood T cell repertoires in COVID-19. The wider study: Spain, Italy and the United States supplied samples that represented acute and convalescent COVID-19.

The J segment lost 8 bases and the V segment lost 6 bases, leaving 10 bases of the junction unmatched. CDR3 length: 14 residues. CDR1 SGHNT and CDR2 YYREEE come from the germline V gene (reference sequence). TCRdb keeps only in-frame clones here, not all; method: immunoSEQ multiplex PCR. The sample includes about 140,000 clones, roughly 76% of them seen just once. This chain uses TRBV5-4 with TRBJ1-4; 7 nucleotides agree with TRBD1. Sample: peripheral blood. The TCR originated in a woman in her 50s with active or convalescent COVID-19. CDR3 amino acids: CASIWGRGDEKLFF. CDR3 nucleotides: TGTGCCAGCATCTGGGGCAGGGGGGACGAAAAACTGTTTTTT.